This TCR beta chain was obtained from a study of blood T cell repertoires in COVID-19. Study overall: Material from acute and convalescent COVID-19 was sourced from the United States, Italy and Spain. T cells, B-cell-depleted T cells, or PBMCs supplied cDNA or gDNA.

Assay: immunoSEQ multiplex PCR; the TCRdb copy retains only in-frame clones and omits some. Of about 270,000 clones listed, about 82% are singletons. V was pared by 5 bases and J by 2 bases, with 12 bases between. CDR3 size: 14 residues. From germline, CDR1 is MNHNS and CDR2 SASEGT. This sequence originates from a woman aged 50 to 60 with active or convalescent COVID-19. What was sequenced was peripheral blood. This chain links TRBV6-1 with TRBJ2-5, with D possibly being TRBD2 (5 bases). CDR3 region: CASSYLPGQETQYF. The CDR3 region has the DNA TGTGCCAGCAGTTATCTCCCGGGGCAAGAGACCCAGTACTTC.